Listed here are 7 T cell receptor beta chains from one sample, sequenced in a study of breast tumors, draining lymph nodes, adjacent tissues. Via MiXCR, TCRdb re-called the multiplex PCR reads, giving one row per CDR3 protein. This repertoire shows about 230,000 distinct CDR3 sequences, around 32% found once; its top ten account for about 1.4%. The lymph nodes were axillary draining lymph nodes from breast cancer patients. Sequencing used axillary lymph node tissue. The receptors shown here come from a female donor with breast cancer. Some clones in this sample may be carry-over from other donors' samples.

This clonotype was observed many times. The chain has TRBV14 and TRBJ2-7; D may be TRBD1 (6 bases). CDR3 size: 12 residues. Germline CDR1 SGHDN, CDR2 FVKESK. V dropped 6 bases and J dropped 7 bases, with 13 bases sitting between them. CDR3 in DNA: TGTGCCAGCAGTCGATTTGACAGGGAGCAGTACTTC. It specifies CASSRFDREQYF.

This clonotype came up many times. The chain employs TRBV6-1 and TRBJ1-5; 7 nucleotides match TRBD1. CDR1 and CDR2 (germline): MNHNS, SASEGT. The CDR3 sequence is 14 residues long. After removal of 2 bases from V and 6 bases from J, the junction contained 4 bases not matched to a gene. The CDR3 protein is CASSETGVPQPQHF. The CDR3, as DNA: TGTGCCAGCAGTGAAACAGGGGTCCCTCAGCCCCAGCATTTT.

This clonotype was counted at least ten times. The J gene is TRBJ2-7, the V gene TRBV7-8; 7 nucleotides match TRBD1. This CDR3 has 16 residues. Germline CDR1 reads SGHVS; CDR2 reads FQNEAQ. V was pared by 4 bases and J by 0 bases, with 9 bases of the junction left unmatched. The CDR3: CASSSPQGRSSYEQYF. The CDR3 nucleotides read TGTGCCAGCAGCTCGCCACAGGGGCGTAGCTCCTACGAGCAGTACTTC.

The chain is built from TRBV6-5 and TRBJ2-7; no reliable D call. This CDR3 contains 15 residues. V dropped 5 bases and J dropped 5 bases, with 19 bases sitting between them. The germline V gene encodes CDR1 MNHEY and CDR2 SVGAGI. CDR3 loop: CASSHTPGKSDEQYF. The CDR3 coding sequence is TGTGCCAGCAGTCACACACCGGGTAAAAGCGACGAGCAGTACTTC.

This rearrangement joins TRBV19 to TRBJ2-6; tentatively, D is TRBD1 or TRBD2 (6 bases each). With 3 bases removed from V and 0 bases from J, the gap between germline ends came to 9 bases. CDR1 LNHDA and CDR2 SQIVND come from the germline V gene (reference sequence). The CDR3 length is 16 residues. The CDR3 protein is CASSMGGLSGANVLTF. The CDR3 bases are TGTGCCAGTAGTATGGGGGGCCTCTCTGGGGCCAACGTCCTGACTTTC.

This clonotype was counted at least ten times. This chain joins TRBV7-2 and TRBJ2-7; TRBD2 matches 13 bases. Germline lookup yields CDR1 SGHTA and CDR2 FQGNSA. The CDR3 contains 16 residues. V shed 5 bases and J 3 bases; nucleotides not matched to a gene: 7. Here the CDR3 DNA reads TGTGCCAGCAGCCAAACTAGCGGGAGGGGGAACTACGAGCAGTACTTC. Translating it yields CASSQTSGRGNYEQYF.

This clonotype has more than one count but fewer than ten. A much larger clone is a single base away; this may be a read error. The chain couples TRBV9 to TRBJ2-7, with a tentative D call TRBD2 (6 bases). Germline V gene data show CDR1 as SGDLS and CDR2 as YYNGEE. This CDR3 contains 14 residues. CDR3 residues: CASSFSGGAYEQSF. The CDR3 DNA follows: TGTGCCAGCAGCTTTAGCGGAGGGGCCTACGAGCAGTCCTTC.